This T cell receptor (beta chain) originates from a study of CD8 T cells in ankylosing spondylitis. The CDR3 length is 16 residues. Between the trimmed V and J ends, which lost 1 base and 0 bases, there was a span of 13 bases. A few counts support this clonotype. Its antigen remains unknown. General study points: Disease-linked clones proved CD8+ and comparatively uncommon in peripheral blood. Ankylosing spondylitis blood seemed to carry a telltale TCR beta motif made of under ten highly homologous variants. There was reportedly significant enrichment of clones that were disease-linked in matched ankylosing spondylitis synovial fluid. Certain motif variants had earlier been reported in reactive arthritis synovial fluid and blood.

As the method for making TCR beta libraries, quantitative 5'-RACE with molecular barcodes was used. One entry per CDR3 protein results from TCRdb running MiXCR on the 5' RACE reads. This sample has about 540,000 distinct CDR3 sequences, with more than 9.5% found just once. The receptor comes from a male donor with ankylosing spondylitis. Material: blood, either unsorted or a sorted T cell fraction (not recorded which). The genes are TRBV12-3 or TRBV12-4 and TRBJ2-7, with D possibly called TRBD1 or TRBD2 (6 bases each). For the CDR3, the DNA is TGTGCCAGCAGTTTAGTTACGGGGGCCATCTCCTACGAGCAGTACTTC. It encodes CASSLVTGAISYEQYF.